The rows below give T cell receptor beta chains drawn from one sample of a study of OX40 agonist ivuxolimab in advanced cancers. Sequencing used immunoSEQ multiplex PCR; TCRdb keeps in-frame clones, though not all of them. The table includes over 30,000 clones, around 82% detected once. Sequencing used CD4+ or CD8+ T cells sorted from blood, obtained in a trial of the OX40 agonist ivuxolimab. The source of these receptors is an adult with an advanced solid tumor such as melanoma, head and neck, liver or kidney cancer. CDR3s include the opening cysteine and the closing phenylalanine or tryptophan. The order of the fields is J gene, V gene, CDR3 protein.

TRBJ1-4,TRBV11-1,CASSLSRDTSTNEKLFF
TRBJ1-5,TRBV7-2,CASTLTGVNQPQHF
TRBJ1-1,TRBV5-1,CASSLNLRMNTEAFF
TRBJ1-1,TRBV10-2,CASSKGNEAFF
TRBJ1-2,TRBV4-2,CASSQVGWGYTF
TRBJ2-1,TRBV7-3,CASSPASGYNEQFF
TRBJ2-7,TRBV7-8,CASSFAGTDYEQYF
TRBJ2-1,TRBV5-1,CASSLGLPNEQFF
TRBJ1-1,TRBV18,CASTLTGDRTTEAFF
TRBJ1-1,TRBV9,CASSALTRGAFF
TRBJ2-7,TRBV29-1,CSGRQGASEQYF
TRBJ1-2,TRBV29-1,CSVESGQTNYGYTF
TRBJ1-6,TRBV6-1,CASSEIASYNSPLHF
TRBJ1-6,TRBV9,CASSVGQGPLHF